This TCR beta chain was documented in a study of T cells after yellow fever vaccination. Across the whole study: Libraries from low-cell-number fractions were prepared with the SMART-Seq v4 Ultra Low Input RNA kit.

The 5'RACE template-switching step produced TCR cDNA and added a universal primer site and UMIs. TCRdb ran MiXCR on the 5' RACE reads and lists one entry per CDR3 protein. Of around 140,000 distinct CDR3 sequences in the sample, about 6.2% were seen once. General study findings and limits: FACS-sorted repertoires might harbor abundant contaminating clonotypes from the bulk population. There was a small share of clonotypes that showed up in both the CD4 and CD8 compartments.

This clonotype was counted ten times or more. The antigen remains unidentified. Germline-derived CDR1 and CDR2 are SGHTA and FQGNSA. The CDR3 is 15 residues long. Germline trimming cut 3 bases from V and 4 bases from J; bases unmatched to any gene: 5. This sequence originates from a man between 25 and 39 years old who received the YFV17D yellow fever vaccine. The chain joins TRBV7-2 to TRBJ2-5; TRBD2 aligns across 10 bases. The sequenced sample was CD4+ T cells sorted from PBMCs, obtained 10 days after the yellow fever booster vaccination. The CDR3 nucleotides read TGTGCCAGCAGCTTCCCCACTAGCGGGACAGAGACCCAGTACTTC. Its translation: CASSFPTSGTETQYF.